The 15 T cell receptor beta chains below all came from one sample that was sequenced in a study of T-cell reconstitution after alpha-beta-depleted transplantation in children. Unique molecular identifiers were used to barcode this TCRbeta library. TCRdb passed the PCR reads through MiXCR, listing each CDR3 protein once. Of approximately 980,000 distinct CDR3 sequences in the sample, roughly 29% were seen once. The source was PBMCs, mostly from graft donor cells, collected 360 days after TCRalphabeta/CD19-depleted stem cell transplant. The receptors come from a boy in the first two years of life who had a stem cell transplant for SCID, so the T cells may come from the graft donor.

In this sample, this clonotype turned up a few times. J is TRBJ2-3 and V is TRBV9; 7 bases are shared with TRBD1. The CDR3 runs 14 residues. Trimming at V came to 2 bases and at J to 3 bases, leaving 3 bases not matched to a gene. The germline V gene encodes CDR1 SGDLS and CDR2 YYNGEE. The CDR3 spells CASSVRGFTDTQYF. The CDR3 DNA follows: TGTGCCAGCAGCGTCAGGGGGTTTACAGATACGCAGTATTTT.

This clonotype has a handful of counts. The chain has TRBV15 and TRBJ1-2; tentatively, D is TRBD1 (6 bases). V lost 0 bases and J 0 bases, leaving 8 bases between the germline ends. The CDR3 sequence is 15 residues long. In germline, CDR1 is LNHNV, CDR2 YYDKDF (reference sequence). The CDR3 loop is CATSRDKGANYGYTF. For the CDR3, the DNA is TGTGCCACCAGCAGAGATAAGGGGGCTAACTATGGCTACACCTTC.

This clonotype was detected once. J is TRBJ1-1 and V is TRBV7-9; D is unresolved. The CDR3 extends over 10 amino acids. The V end was cut by 8 bases, the J end by 11 bases, with 12 bases between. CDR1 and CDR2 from the germline V gene are SEHNR and FQNEAQ (reference sequence). Written as DNA, the CDR3 is TGTGCCAGCGCGAAGGGAGAGGCTTTCTTT. This codes for CASAKGEAFF. The full variable domain, rest sourced from reference TRBV7-9 and TRBJ1-1, is DTGVSQNPRHKITKRGQNVTFRCDPISEHNRLYWYRQTLGQGPEFLTYFQNEAQLEKSRLLSDRFSAERPKGSFSTLEIQRTEQGDSAMYLCASAKGEAFFGQGTRLTVV.

This clonotype appeared many times. V is TRBV4-1 and J is TRBJ2-1; 10 bases line up with TRBD2. The CDR3 contains 15 residues. Losses at the gene ends were 4 bases for V and 6 bases for J; bases not matched to a gene: 6. Germline assignment: CDR1 MGHRA and CDR2 YSYEKL. The CDR3 here is CASSPGLAVSNEQFF. In DNA, the CDR3 is TGCGCCAGCAGCCCCGGACTAGCGGTAAGCAATGAGCAGTTCTTC.

This clonotype came up a few times. The chain combines TRBV9 with TRBJ2-7, with D uncertain. With 3 bases removed from V and 5 bases from J, the gap between germline ends came to 18 bases. Germline V gives CDR1 SGDLS, CDR2 YYNGEE. The CDR3 spans 15 residues. This chain's CDR3 is CASSALGPSSHEQYF. CDR3 nucleotide sequence: TGTGCCAGCAGCGCCCTAGGTCCCTCTTCCCACGAGCAGTACTTC.

This clonotype was recorded a few times. The chain has TRBV7-9 and TRBJ1-6; D not certain. V lost 0 bases and J 12 bases, leaving 9 bases between the germline ends. The CDR3 covers 13 residues. Germline V gives CDR1 SEHNR, CDR2 FQNEAQ (reference sequence). The CDR3 reads CASSLAEVLPLHF. In DNA, the CDR3 is TGTGCCAGCAGCTTAGCGGAGGTGTTACCCCTCCACTTT.

This clonotype was recorded at least ten times. V is TRBV2 and J is TRBJ2-7; no clear D. The CDR3 sequence is 11 residues long. Germline V gene data show CDR1 as SNHLY and CDR2 as FYNNEI. Trimming shortened V by 2 bases and J by 2 bases, and 1 base separated the two germline ends. The CDR3 region has the DNA TGTGCCAGCAGTGAACCCTACGAGCAGTACTTC. It translates to CASSEPYEQYF. Using reference TRBV2 and TRBJ2-7 for the parts outside the CDR3, the full variable domain is EPEVTQTPSHQVTQMGQEVILRCVPISNHLYFYWYRQILGQKVEFLVSFYNNEISEKSEIFDDQFSVERPDGSNFTLKIRSTKLEDSAMYFCASSEPYEQYFGPGTRLTVT.

This clonotype was picked up a small number of times. This chain connects TRBV28 to TRBJ2-3; perhaps TRBD2 as D (6 bases). This CDR3 region has 16 residues. Germline-derived CDR1 and CDR2 are MDHEN and SYDVKM. The V and J ends lost 6 bases and 2 bases respectively, with 18 bases between them. In DNA, the CDR3 is TGTGCCAGCAGCTTTGATTCGGGGGTGATCACAGATACGCAGTATTTT. Its protein product is CASSFDSGVITDTQYF.

The chain is built from TRBV28 and TRBJ2-5; D is possibly TRBD1 (6 bases). Germline lookup yields CDR1 MDHEN and CDR2 SYDVKM. The CDR3 is 16 residues long. The V gene lost 6 bases and the J gene lost 1 base, with 18 bases spanning the gap. CDR3 in DNA: TGTGCCAGCAGCTCCAACAGGGTTGGACGCCAAGAGACCCAGTACTTC. This codes for CASSSNRVGRQETQYF. Filled out from reference TRBV28 and TRBJ2-5, the complete variable domain reads DVKVTQSSRYLVKRTGEKVFLECVQDMDHENMFWYRQDPGLGLRLIYFSYDVKMKEKGDIPEGYSVSREKKERFSLILESASTNQTSMYLCASSSNRVGRQETQYFGPGTRLLVL.

The table lists this clonotype with a few counts. The CDR3 coding sequence is TGTGCCAGCAGCCAAGATCAGGGGACGGGAGCCTACGAGCAGTACTTC. Protein sequence: CASSQDQGTGAYEQYF. The chain is built from TRBV3-1 and TRBJ2-7; tentatively, D is TRBD1 or TRBD2 (6 bases each). The CDR3 is 16 amino acids. Germline V lookup: CDR1 LGHDT, CDR2 YNNKEL (reference sequence). The V gene lost 0 bases and the J gene lost 2 bases, with 14 bases spanning the gap.

The table lists this clonotype with many counts. V usage is TRBV7-2 and J usage is TRBJ2-5; no definite D call. CDR1 is SGHTA, CDR2 FQGNSA, per germline. This CDR3 contains 14 residues. Trimming shortened V by 1 base and J by 2 bases, and 8 bases separated the two germline ends. The CDR3 coding sequence is TGTGCCAGCAGCTTAGGGCCGACGCAAGAGACCCAGTACTTC. It yields the protein CASSLGPTQETQYF.

The rearrangement joins TRBV2 to TRBJ2-7; tentatively, D is TRBD2 (7 bases). CDR3 length: 17 residues. Germline CDR1 and CDR2: SNHLY and FYNNEI. Trimming cost V 2 bases and J 4 bases, with 21 bases left between them. CDR3 coding DNA: TGTGCCAGCAGTGAAAGAATTCGGGGGGACACTGAGTACGAGCAGTACTTC. It specifies CASSERIRGDTEYEQYF.

The gene calls are TRBV20-1 and TRBJ2-3; TRBD2 matches at 7 bases. Germline values: CDR1 DFQATT, CDR2 SNEGSKA (reference sequence). V gave up 3 bases and J gave up 6 bases; unmatched junction bases: 21. CDR3 length: 18 amino acids. The CDR3 region has the DNA TGCAGTGCTAGCAAACCACCCATACTAGCGCCGGGGAGGGATACGCAGTATTTT. The encoded protein is CSASKPPILAPGRDTQYF.

The gene calls are TRBV29-1 and TRBJ1-1; tentatively, D is TRBD1 (5 bases). CDR1 SQVTM and CDR2 ANQGSEA come from the germline V gene. The ends were cut back, 7 bases at V and 3 bases at J, with 15 bases in the middle. This CDR3 contains 13 residues. CDR3 in DNA: TGCAGCGCCCGGGGGGTCCTGCACACTGAAGCTTTCTTT. Translating it yields CSARGVLHTEAFF.

The V and J genes are TRBV4-2 and TRBJ2-3; TRBD2 matches at 10 bases. The V segment lost 0 bases and the J segment 0 bases; nucleotides outside the gene matches: 9. This CDR3 is built from 19 residues. Germline V gene lookup returns CDR1 LGHNA and CDR2 YNFKEQ. CDR3 amino acids: CASSQDYGGLADSTDTQYF. CDR3 nucleotide sequence: TGTGCCAGCAGCCAAGATTATGGCGGACTAGCGGACAGCACAGATACGCAGTATTTT.